The T cell receptor (beta chain) under discussion was sequenced for a study of T cell clonotyping in hematopoietic cell transplantation. Study results and limitations: Pathologically expanded recipient clonotypes increased progressively from day 30 to day 180 as diversity fell. Few recipient clonotypes overlapped donors; over 95% were de novo at given depth.

The repertoire was sequenced with immunoSEQ multiplex PCR; TCRdb's copy has only in-frame clones and lacks some. Of about 41,000 clones detected, 95% appear once; the ten largest clones hold approximately 0.94%. The CDR3 consists of 12 residues. The junction had 3 bases not matched to a gene; V was cut back by 2 bases and J by 8 bases. Germline lookup yields CDR1 GTSNPN and CDR2 SVGIG (reference sequence). The count of this clone is one. The target antigen is unknown. The chain couples TRBV30 to TRBJ1-2, with TRBD1 identical over 9 bases. This TCR came from a man younger than 45 in good health. Some clones in this sample may be carry-over from other donors' samples. The sequenced sample was peripheral blood mononuclear cells. The CDR3 sequence is CAWSLTGGGYTF. CDR3 sequence (DNA): TGTGCCTGGAGTTTGACAGGGGGAGGCTACACCTTC. Full variable domain (outside the CDR3, taken from reference TRBV30 and TRBJ1-2): SQTIHQWPATLVQPVGSPLSLECTVEGTSNPNLYWYRQAAGRGLQLLFYSVGIGQISSEVPQNLSASRPQDRQFILSSKKLLLSDSGFYLCAWSLTGGGYTFGSGTRLTVV.